In this sample, the clone carrying this T cell receptor beta chain turned up many times. Trimming pared 7 bases from V and 1 base from J, leaving 13 bases between. Germline lookup yields CDR1 MNHEY and CDR2 SVGEGT. The CDR3 has 14 amino acids. This sample is part of a study of molecular identifiers for immune sequencing clone quantification. Study-wide background: In replicates, RNA from roughly 21,000 or 96,000 naive CD8 cells was split five ways, four sequenced.

TCRdb passed the PCR reads through MiXCR, listing each CDR3 protein once. There are about 640,000 distinct CDR3 sequences in the sample; 20% occur only once, and roughly 0.9% lies in the top ten. V gene TRBV6-2 or TRBV6-3 combines with J gene TRBJ1-1, with a possible D match to TRBD1 (5 bases). Sequenced input: naive CD8+ T cells from blood, with Jurkat cell RNA spiked in. The sample's subset: FACS-sorted CD8+CD4-CCR7+CD45RA+ naive T cells. The TCR was taken from a human donor in good health. Some libraries in this study had Jurkat cell RNA spiked in. CDR3 in amino acids: CASTPTVPNTEAFF. The CDR3 DNA reads TGTGCCAGCACCCCGACAGTCCCGAACACTGAAGCTTTCTTT.